One and the same sample provided the 11 T cell receptor beta chains below, sequenced in a study of T-cell memory formation after mild COVID-19. Using its own MiXCR run on the 5' RACE reads, TCRdb lists one record per CDR3 protein. The sample contains 150,000 to 200,000 distinct CDR3 sequences, 13% to 15% of which appear only once. The sample consisted of PBMCs or a T cell subset sorted from them (not recorded which). These receptors all stem from an adult woman who had mild COVID-19 (a few samples of this study predate the infection). Cell type and time point are not known.

In DNA, the CDR3 is TGCGCCAGCAACAATGCCCGTACCGGGACAGGGGAGCAGTACTTC. As protein: CASNNARTGTGEQYF. The chain uses TRBV5-1 and TRBJ2-7; TRBD1 matches 9 bases. Germline-derived CDR1 and CDR2 are SGHRS and YFSETQ. The CDR3 runs 15 residues. The J segment lost 7 bases and the V segment lost 6 bases, leaving 14 bases of the junction unmatched. The full variable domain, in which reference TRBV5-1 and TRBJ2-7 provide the parts outside the CDR3, is KAGVTQTPRYLIKTRGQQVTLSCSPISGHRSVSWYQQTPGQGLQFLFEYFSETQRNKGNFPGRFSGRQFSNSRSEMNVSTLELGDSALYLCASNNARTGTGEQYFGPGTRLTVT.

This clonotype was observed a handful of times. This chain uses TRBV24-1 with TRBJ2-1, with D unresolved. There are 15 residues in the CDR3. From germline, CDR1 is KGHDR and CDR2 SFDVKD. The V end lost 4 bases, the J end lost 4 bases, and 13 bases lay between the germline ends. In DNA, the CDR3 is TGTGCCACCAGTGACTCTCCCGTGGGGTACAATGAGCAGTTCTTC. Its protein is CATSDSPVGYNEQFF.

This chain uses TRBV20-1 with TRBJ2-2; 7 bases are a match to TRBD1. CDR1 and CDR2 (germline): DFQATT, SNEGSKA (reference sequence). The CDR3 extends over 13 amino acids. The junction had 4 bases not matched to a gene; V was cut back by 3 bases and J by 6 bases. CDR3 in amino acids: CSARAGGSGELFF. In DNA form, the CDR3 reads TGCAGTGCTAGGGCAGGGGGTTCCGGGGAGCTGTTTTTT.

Only a few counts were recorded for this clonotype. The chain couples TRBV15 to TRBJ2-3, with TRBD1 matching over 8 bases. Trimming at V came to 6 bases and at J to 0 bases, leaving 5 bases not matched to a gene. Germline CDR1 is LNHNV and CDR2 is YYDKDF (reference sequence). This CDR3 is 15 amino acids long. CDR3 loop: CATRQGDSSTDTQYF. The CDR3 bases are TGTGCCACCAGACAGGGGGACTCTAGCACAGATACGCAGTATTTT.

This clonotype was observed a few times. This chain links TRBV6-2 or TRBV6-3 with TRBJ2-1, with TRBD2 matching 12 bases. With 6 bases clipped from V and 6 bases from J, the junction kept 6 bases outside the gene matches. Germline-derived CDR1 and CDR2 are MNHEY and SVGEGT. This CDR3 has 15 residues. In DNA, the CDR3 is TGTGCCAGCAGCGAAACTAGCGGGAGGATCAATGAGCAGTTCTTC. Translated, it gives CASSETSGRINEQFF.

There are a few counts of this clonotype. The V call is TRBV15, the J call TRBJ2-7; possible D gene TRBD1, 6 bases. The CDR3 extends over 15 amino acids. With 0 bases removed from V and 6 bases from J, the gap between germline ends came to 15 bases. CDR1 is LNHNV, CDR2 YYDKDF, per germline (reference sequence). The CDR3 sequence is CATSRDRDTDLEQYF. CDR3 nucleotides: TGTGCCACCAGCAGAGATAGGGACACCGACCTCGAGCAGTACTTC.

This clonotype was seen a few times. The chain recombines TRBV3-1 with TRBJ1-1; tentatively, D is TRBD1 (5 bases). CDR1 is LGHDT, CDR2 YNNKEL, per germline (reference sequence). This CDR3 has 13 amino acids. The V end lost 5 bases, the J end lost 6 bases, and 13 bases lay between the germline ends. The CDR3 here is CASSGPTASEAFF. In nucleotides, the CDR3 is TGTGCCAGCAGCGGTCCGACAGCATCTGAAGCTTTCTTT.

V usage is TRBV3-1 and J usage is TRBJ2-1; 8 positions match TRBD2. Germline values: CDR1 LGHDT, CDR2 YNNKEL (reference sequence). This CDR3 contains 17 residues. With V trimmed by 4 bases and J by 5 bases, 13 bases remained unmatched. The CDR3 sequence is CASSRQLAGIRHNEQFF. CDR3 DNA sequence: TGTGCCAGCAGCCGACAGCTAGCGGGCATACGACACAATGAGCAGTTCTTC.

This chain links TRBV5-1 with TRBJ2-3, with D perhaps matching TRBD1 (6 bases). This CDR3 has 16 amino acids. CDR1 is SGHRS, CDR2 YFSETQ, per germline. V was cut by 4 bases and J by 2 bases, with 17 bases left in between. The CDR3 spells CASSIGDTGYTDTQYF. CDR3 in DNA: TGCGCCAGCAGCATAGGGGACACCGGCTACACAGATACGCAGTATTTT.

This clonotype is a singleton in its sample. CDR3 region: CASSPSVVIYEQYF. CDR3 in DNA: TGTGCCAGCAGTCCCTCAGTGGTTATCTACGAGCAGTACTTC. The genes are TRBV27 and TRBJ2-7, with D hard to call. CDR3 length equals 14 residues. Per germline, CDR1 MNHEY and CDR2 SMNVEV (reference sequence). Trimming shortened V by 5 bases and J by 3 bases, and 14 bases separated the two germline ends.

V is TRBV12-3 or TRBV12-4 and J is TRBJ1-3; D might be TRBD1 (5 bases). The CDR3 runs to 14 residues. V was trimmed by 6 bases and J by 0 bases, leaving 9 bases between them. CDR3 in DNA: TGTGCCAGCAGCTACGACAGCTCTGGAAACACCATATATTTT. It specifies CASSYDSSGNTIYF.